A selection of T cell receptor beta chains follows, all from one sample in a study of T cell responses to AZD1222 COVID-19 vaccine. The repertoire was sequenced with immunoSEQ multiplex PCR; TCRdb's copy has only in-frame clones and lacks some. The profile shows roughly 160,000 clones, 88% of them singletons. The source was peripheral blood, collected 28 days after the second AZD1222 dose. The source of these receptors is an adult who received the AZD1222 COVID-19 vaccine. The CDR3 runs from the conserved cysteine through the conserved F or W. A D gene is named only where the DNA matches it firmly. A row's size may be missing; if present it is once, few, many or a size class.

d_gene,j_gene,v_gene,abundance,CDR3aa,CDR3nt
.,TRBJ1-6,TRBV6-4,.,CASSDSAVYNSPLHF,TGTGCCAGCAGTGACTCGGCGGTTTATAATTCACCCCTCCACTTT
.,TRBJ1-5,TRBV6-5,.,CASRPGQPNQPQHF,TGTGCCAGCAGACCCGGACAGCCGAATCAGCCCCAGCATTTT
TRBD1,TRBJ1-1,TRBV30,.,CAWSAMGTGKAFF,TGTGCCTGGAGCGCAATGGGGACAGGGAAAGCTTTCTTT
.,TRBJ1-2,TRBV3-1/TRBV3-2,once,CASSQMTGANYGYTF,TGTGCCAGCAGCCAAATGACAGGAGCCAACTATGGCTACACCTTC
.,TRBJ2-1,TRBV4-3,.,CASSHTSPSSYNEQFF,TGCGCCAGCAGCCATACTAGCCCGAGCTCCTACAATGAGCAGTTCTTC
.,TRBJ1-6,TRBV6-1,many,CASSEAHGGPQPLHF,TGTGCCAGCAGTGAAGCGCATGGGGGCCCCCAACCCCTCCACTTT
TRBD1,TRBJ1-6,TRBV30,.,CAWGTGVNSPLHF,TGTGCCTGGGGGACAGGGGTTAATTCACCCCTCCACTTT
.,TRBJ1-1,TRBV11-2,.,CASSFVMETEAFF,TGTGCCAGCAGCTTTGTGATGGAGACTGAAGCTTTCTTT
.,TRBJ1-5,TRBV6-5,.,CASSTGYQPQHF,TGTGCCAGCAGTACTGGGTATCAGCCCCAGCATTTT
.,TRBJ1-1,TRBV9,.,CASSAQGRGTEAFF,TGTGCCAGCAGCGCACAGGGTAGGGGAACTGAAGCTTTCTTT
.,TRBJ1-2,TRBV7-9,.,CASSMDNPPFTF,TGTGCCAGCAGCATGGACAATCCTCCCTTCACCTTC
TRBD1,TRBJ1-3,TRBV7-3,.,CASSPGQGDTIYF,TGTGCCAGCAGCCCTGGACAGGGTGACACCATATATTTT
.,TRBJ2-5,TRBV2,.,CASSEAPRAIGQETQYF,TGTGCCAGCAGTGAAGCCCCGAGGGCCATTGGACAAGAGACCCAGTACTTC
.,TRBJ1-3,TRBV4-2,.,CASSPLGQSSGNTIYF,TGTGCCAGCAGCCCCCTTGGACAGAGCTCTGGAAACACCATATATTTT
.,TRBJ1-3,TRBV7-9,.,CAWDGNNSGNTIYF,TGTGCCTGGGACGGGAACAACTCTGGAAACACCATATATTTT
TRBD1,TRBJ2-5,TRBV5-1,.,CASSLEGALETQYF,TGCGCCAGCAGCTTGGAGGGGGCGCTAGAGACCCAGTACTTC
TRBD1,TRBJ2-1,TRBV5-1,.,CASSLGGSYNEQLF,TGCGCCAGCAGCTTAGGGGGCTCCTACAATGAGCAGCTCTTC
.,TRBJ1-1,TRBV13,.,CASSLSREEAFF,TGTGCCAGCAGCCTTAGTAGGGAGGAAGCTTTCTTT
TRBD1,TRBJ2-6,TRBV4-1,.,CASSQDGTVISGANVLTF,TGCGCCAGCAGCCAAGATGGGACAGTTATCTCTGGGGCCAACGTCCTGACTTTC
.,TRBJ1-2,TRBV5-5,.,CASTFRPEHFDRNYGYTF,TGTGCCAGCACCTTTCGACCCGAACATTTCGACAGAAACTATGGCTACACCTTC
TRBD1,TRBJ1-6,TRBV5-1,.,CASSLDRGDSPLHF,TGCGCCAGCAGCCTGGACAGGGGGGATTCACCCCTCCACTTT
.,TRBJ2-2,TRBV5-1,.,CASSLAWGRTGELFF,TGCGCCAGCAGCTTGGCTTGGGGGCGGACCGGGGAGCTGTTTTTT
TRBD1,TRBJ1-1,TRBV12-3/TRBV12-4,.,CASSFTGVTEAFF,TGTGCCAGCAGTTTCACAGGGGTCACTGAAGCTTTCTTT
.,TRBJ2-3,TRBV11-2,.,CASSFPTADTQYF,TGTGCCAGCAGCTTCCCGACCGCAGATACGCAGTATTTT
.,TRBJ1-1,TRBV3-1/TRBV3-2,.,CASSQDLAGAEAFF,TGTGCCAGCAGCCAAGATTTGGCAGGCGCTGAAGCTTTCTTT